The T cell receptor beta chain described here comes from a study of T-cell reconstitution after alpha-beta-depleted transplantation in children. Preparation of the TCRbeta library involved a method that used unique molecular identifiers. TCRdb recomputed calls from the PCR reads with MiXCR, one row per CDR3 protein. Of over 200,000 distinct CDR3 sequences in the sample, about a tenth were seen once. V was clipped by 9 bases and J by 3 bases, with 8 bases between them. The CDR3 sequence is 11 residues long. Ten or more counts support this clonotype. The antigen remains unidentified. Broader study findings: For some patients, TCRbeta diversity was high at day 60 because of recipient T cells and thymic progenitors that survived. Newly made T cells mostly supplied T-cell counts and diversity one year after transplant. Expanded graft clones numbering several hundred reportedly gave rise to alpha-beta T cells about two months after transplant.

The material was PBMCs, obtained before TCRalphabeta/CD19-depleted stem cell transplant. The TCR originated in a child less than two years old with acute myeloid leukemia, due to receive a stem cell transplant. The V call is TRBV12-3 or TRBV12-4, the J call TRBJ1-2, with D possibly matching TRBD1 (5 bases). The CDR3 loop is CASRQYYGYTF. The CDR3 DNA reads TGTGCCAGTCGACAGTACTATGGCTACACCTTC.